This passage covers 15 T cell receptor beta chains from one sample sequenced in a study of T cell changes during pregnancy in multiple sclerosis. Profiling relied on immunoSEQ multiplex PCR, and the TCRdb table lists in-frame clones only, not all of them. This table has fewer than 40,000 clones, approximately 89% appearing once. This sample comprised CD8+ T cells from peripheral blood mononuclear cells, obtained in the second trimester of pregnancy. The receptors derive from a female donor with multiple sclerosis, enrolled in a pregnancy study.

This chain links TRBV7-2 with TRBJ2-3, with no clear D. The V end was cut by 1 base, the J end by 0 bases, with 17 bases between. CDR1 is SGHTA and CDR2 is FQGNSA in the germline V gene. CDR3 size: 18 residues. CDR3 sequence (DNA): TGTGCCAGCAGCTTAGAGACTGACCTGAGCTCTAGCACAGATACGCAGTATTTT. This encodes CASSLETDLSSSTDTQYF.

The chain uses TRBV5-1 and TRBJ1-1, with 9 bases fitting TRBD1. Looked up from germline, CDR1 is SGHRS and CDR2 is YFSETQ. The CDR3 runs 17 residues. V was pared by 3 bases and J by 1 base, with 10 bases of the junction left unmatched. The CDR3 here is CASSYTGGKHANTEAFF. The CDR3 nucleotides are TGCGCCAGCAGCTATACAGGGGGCAAGCACGCGAACACTGAAGCTTTCTTT.

The chain has TRBV7-9 and TRBJ2-7, with 7 positions matching TRBD2. The V segment lost 11 bases and the J segment 4 bases; nucleotides outside the gene matches: 11. Germline CDR1 and CDR2: SEHNR and FQNEAQ (reference sequence). CDR3 length: 13 residues. CDR3 sequence (DNA): TGTGCCTGTGGGGGGGACGGGAGGTACGAGCAGTACTTC. Translated: CACGGDGRYEQYF.

The genes are TRBV7-8 and TRBJ2-7, with D unclear. Trimming took 0 bases from V and 0 from J, leaving 6 bases between them. The CDR3 extends over 14 amino acids. The germline gives CDR1 SGHVS, CDR2 FQNEAQ. The CDR3 sequence: CASSLAGSSYEQYF. CDR3 nucleotides: TGTGCCAGCAGCTTAGCGGGCAGCTCCTACGAGCAGTACTTC.

This clone was picked up a small number of times. The chain links TRBV7-9 to TRBJ2-7, with TRBD2 as a possible D gene (7 bases). The CDR3 is 15 residues long. V was trimmed by 5 bases and J by 5 bases, leaving 19 bases between them. Per the germline V gene, CDR1 is SEHNR and CDR2 is FQNEAQ (reference sequence). This CDR3 is CASSPPGGQNDEQYF. CDR3 in DNA: TGTGCCAGCAGCCCACCCGGGGGGCAGAATGACGAGCAGTACTTC.

In DNA form, the CDR3 reads TGTGCCAGCAGCTTGTTCCGGGGAGGGACTGAAGCTTTCTTT. Translated, it gives CASSLFRGGTEAFF. V is TRBV5-4 and J is TRBJ1-1; D remains unclear. The length of the CDR3 is 14 residues. Germline V gene sequence: CDR1 SGHNT, CDR2 YYREEE (reference sequence). V shed 1 base and J shed 5 bases, with 12 bases lying between them.

The gene calls are TRBV9 and TRBJ2-2; D is possibly TRBD2 (6 bases). The V end lost 2 bases, the J end lost 4 bases, and 18 bases lay between the germline ends. The CDR3 is made up of 17 amino acids. CDR1 and CDR2 (germline): SGDLS, YYNGEE. The CDR3 reads CASSVPQRATSTGELFF. Here the CDR3 DNA reads TGTGCCAGCAGCGTCCCCCAGCGGGCTACGAGCACCGGGGAGCTGTTTTTT.

The gene calls are TRBV28 and TRBJ2-1, with a possible D match to TRBD1 (5 bases). Germline V CDR1 and CDR2: MDHEN, SYDVKM. The germline V and J ends were trimmed by 2 bases and 2 bases, with 10 bases remaining between them. This CDR3 has 15 residues. The DNA of the CDR3 is TGTGCCAGCAGTTTAAGGCAGGACACCTACAATGAGCAGTTCTTC. Protein product: CASSLRQDTYNEQFF.

This chain links TRBV7-6 with TRBJ1-1; D perhaps matches TRBD1 (5 bases). The CDR3 spans 20 residues. Germline V gene sequence: CDR1 SGHVS, CDR2 FNYEAQ. The ends were cut back, 0 bases at V and 1 base at J, with 24 bases in the middle. CDR3 amino acids: CASSLAQIIGAADWNTEAFF. CDR3 sequence (DNA): TGTGCCAGCAGCTTAGCGCAAATAATAGGGGCGGCAGACTGGAACACTGAAGCTTTCTTT.

The chain has TRBV7-9 and TRBJ2-5, with TRBD1 matching 7 bases. The V gene's germline CDR1 is SEHNR and CDR2 FQNEAQ (reference sequence). The CDR3 consists of 15 residues. J gave up 4 bases and V 1 base, and 6 bases lay outside the gene matches. The CDR3 DNA reads TGTGCCAGCAGCTTAGTATCGCCAGGGGGAGAGACCCAGTACTTC. Its protein product is CASSLVSPGGETQYF.

The chain couples TRBV7-8 to TRBJ1-6; the D gene is possibly TRBD1 (6 bases). There are 17 residues in the CDR3. Per the germline V gene, CDR1 is SGHVS and CDR2 is FQNEAQ. Trimming took off 4 bases at V and 5 bases at J, with 18 bases between the two ends. CDR3 DNA: TGTGCCAGCAGCTCTATGGGGGGGGACATGGATAATTCACCCCTCCACTTT. It translates to CASSSMGGDMDNSPLHF. The whole variable domain, filled in from reference TRBV7-8 and TRBJ1-6, reads GAGVSQSPRYKVAKRGQDVALRCDPISGHVSLFWYQQALGQGPEFLTYFQNEAQLDKSGLPSDRFFAERPEGSVSTLKIQRTQQEDSAVYLCASSSMGGDMDNSPLHFGNGTRLTVT.

This rearrangement joins TRBV4-2 to TRBJ2-7; a weak D match, TRBD2 (5 bases). The CDR3 has 16 amino acids. V gave up 4 bases and J gave up 5 bases, with 21 bases separating them. Germline V CDR1 and CDR2: LGHNA, YNFKEQ. The CDR3 DNA sequence: TGTGCCAGCAGCCCCGGCCCCTCCCCTCGGGGTGACGAGCAGTACTTC. Translated: CASSPGPSPRGDEQYF.

This chain uses TRBV12-1 with TRBJ1-5. TRBV12-1 is annotated as a pseudogene. The CDR3 contains 14 residues. As DNA, the CDR3 is TGTGCCAGCAGCTCGACCCCGGGAGGGCAGCCCCAGCATTTT. This codes for CASSSTPGGQPQHF.

The chain employs TRBV19 and TRBJ2-5; 7 nucleotides agree with TRBD2. Trimming cost V 5 bases and J 2 bases; bases outside gene matches: 8. Germline-derived CDR1 and CDR2 are LNHDA and SQIVND (reference sequence). The CDR3 contains 15 residues. The CDR3, as DNA: TGTGCCAGTAGTGCCCGTGGACTAGGGCAAGAGACCCAGTACTTC. This encodes CASSARGLGQETQYF.

The gene calls are TRBV27 and TRBJ2-1; 10 bases are shared with TRBD2. The CDR3 has 15 residues. Looked up from germline, CDR1 is MNHEY and CDR2 is SMNVEV (reference sequence). The V segment lost 3 bases and the J segment 5 bases; nucleotides outside the gene matches: 4. CDR3 in amino acids: CASSFGTSVNNEQFF. In DNA form, the CDR3 reads TGTGCCAGCAGTTTCGGGACTAGCGTAAACAATGAGCAGTTCTTC.